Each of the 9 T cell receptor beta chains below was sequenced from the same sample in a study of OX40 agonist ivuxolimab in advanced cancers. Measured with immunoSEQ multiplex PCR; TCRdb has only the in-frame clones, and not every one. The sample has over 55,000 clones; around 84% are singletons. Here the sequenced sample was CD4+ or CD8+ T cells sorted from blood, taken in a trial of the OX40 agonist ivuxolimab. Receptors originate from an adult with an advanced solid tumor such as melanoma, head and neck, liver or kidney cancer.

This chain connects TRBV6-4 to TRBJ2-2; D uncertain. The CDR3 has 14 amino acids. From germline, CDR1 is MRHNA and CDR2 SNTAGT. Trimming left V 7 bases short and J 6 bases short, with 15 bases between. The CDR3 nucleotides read TGTGCCAGCACCCTGGACCACGGCGCCGGGGAGCTGTTTTTT. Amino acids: CASTLDHGAGELFF.

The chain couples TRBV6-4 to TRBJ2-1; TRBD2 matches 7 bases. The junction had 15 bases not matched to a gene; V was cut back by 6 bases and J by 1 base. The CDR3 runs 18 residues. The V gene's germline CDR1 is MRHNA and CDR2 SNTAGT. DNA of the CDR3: TGTGCCAGCAGGAAGGCTCCAAGCCCGGGAGGTTCCTACAATGAGCAGTTCTTC. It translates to CASRKAPSPGGSYNEQFF.

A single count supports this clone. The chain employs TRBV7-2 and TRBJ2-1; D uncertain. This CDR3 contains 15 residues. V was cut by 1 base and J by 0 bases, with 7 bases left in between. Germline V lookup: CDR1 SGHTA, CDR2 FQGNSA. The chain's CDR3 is CASSLVADSYNEQFF. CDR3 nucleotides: TGTGCCAGCAGCTTAGTGGCAGACTCCTACAATGAGCAGTTCTTC.

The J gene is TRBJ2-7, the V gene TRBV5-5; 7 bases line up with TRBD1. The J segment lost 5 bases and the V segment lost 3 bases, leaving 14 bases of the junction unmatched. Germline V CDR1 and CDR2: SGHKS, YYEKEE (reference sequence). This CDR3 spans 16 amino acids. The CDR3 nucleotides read TGTGCCAGCAGCTCGCAATTCCGACAGGGTCGGAACGAGCAGTACTTC. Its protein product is CASSSQFRQGRNEQYF.

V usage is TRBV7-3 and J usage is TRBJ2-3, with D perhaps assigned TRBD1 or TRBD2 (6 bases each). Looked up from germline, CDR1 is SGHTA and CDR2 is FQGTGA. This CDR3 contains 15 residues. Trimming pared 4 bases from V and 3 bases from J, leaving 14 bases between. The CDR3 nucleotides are TGTGCCAGCAGCTCGGGCGGGACACCTACAGATACGCAGTATTTT. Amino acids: CASSSGGTPTDTQYF.

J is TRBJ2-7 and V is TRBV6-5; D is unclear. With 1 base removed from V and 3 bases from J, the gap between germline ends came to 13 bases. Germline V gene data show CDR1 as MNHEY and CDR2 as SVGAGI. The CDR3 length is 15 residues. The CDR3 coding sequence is TGTGCCAGCAGTTACTACGACTCATCTGACTACGAGCAGTACTTC. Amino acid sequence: CASSYYDSSDYEQYF.

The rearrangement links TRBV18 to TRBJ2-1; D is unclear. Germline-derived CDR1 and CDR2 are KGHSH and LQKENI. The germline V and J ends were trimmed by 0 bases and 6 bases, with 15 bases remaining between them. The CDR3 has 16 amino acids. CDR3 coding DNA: TGTGCCAGCTCACCACCCATAGTGGGCCCCTCCAATGAGCAGTTCTTC. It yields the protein CASSPPIVGPSNEQFF.

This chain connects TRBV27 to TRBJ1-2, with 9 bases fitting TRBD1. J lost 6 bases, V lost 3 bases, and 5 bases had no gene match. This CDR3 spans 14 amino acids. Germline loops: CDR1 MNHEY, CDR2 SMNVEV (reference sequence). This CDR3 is CASSFAGTGNGYTF. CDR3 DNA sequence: TGTGCCAGCAGTTTCGCCGGGACAGGGAATGGCTACACCTTC.

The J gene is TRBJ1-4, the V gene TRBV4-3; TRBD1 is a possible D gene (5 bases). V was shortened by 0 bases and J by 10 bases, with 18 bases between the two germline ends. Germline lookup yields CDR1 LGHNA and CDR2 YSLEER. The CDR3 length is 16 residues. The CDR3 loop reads CASSQDLGSGGGKLFF. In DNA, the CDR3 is TGCGCCAGCAGCCAAGATCTAGGAAGCGGGGGGGGAAAACTGTTTTTT.